This T cell receptor beta chain was identified in a study of cytomegalovirus exposure and HLA in healthy donors. CDR1 SNHLY and CDR2 FYNNEI come from the germline V gene. This CDR3 comprises 15 residues. Trimming left V 2 bases short and J 6 bases short, with 13 bases between. The study ran its PCR with 60 Vbeta and 13 Jbeta primers. Only in-frame clones appear in the TCRdb table, and some are missing; sequencing was by immunoSEQ multiplex PCR. This table holds roughly 230,000 clones, 70% to 90% found once. The sequence came from a girl aged 2-10 years in good health and CMV-seronegative. Material: PBMCs. The rearrangement links TRBV2 to TRBJ2-2; tentatively, D is TRBD1 (5 bases). CDR3 sequence: CASSERQGSPGELFF. The CDR3 DNA reads as TGTGCCAGCAGTGAAAGGCAGGGAAGTCCCGGGGAGCTGTTTTTT.